Each of the 7 T cell receptor beta chains below was sequenced from the same sample in a study of T cells after yellow fever vaccination. TCRdb independently ran MiXCR on the 5' RACE reads; one entry per CDR3 protein. The table includes 250,000 to 350,000 distinct CDR3 sequences, around 7.3% detected once. The starting material was PBMCs, obtained roughly seven weeks after the first yellow fever vaccination. The origin of the receptors is a man aged 18 to 29 who received the YFV17D yellow fever vaccine.

The chain recombines TRBV19 with TRBJ1-5; D is undetermined. Germline V gene sequence: CDR1 LNHDA, CDR2 SQIVND (reference sequence). The CDR3 extends over 15 amino acids. Trimming pared 0 bases from V and 5 bases from J, leaving 11 bases between. The CDR3 bases are TGTGCCAGTAGTATAGATCAGAGGGTAGATCAGCCCCAGCATTTT. Protein: CASSIDQRVDQPQHF.

This clonotype occurred a few times. DNA of the CDR3: TGTGCCAGCATACGAGACACTGAAGCTTTCTTT. It translates to CASIRDTEAFF. The chain uses TRBV2 and TRBJ1-1; D is ambiguous. The germline V gene has CDR1 SNHLY and CDR2 FYNNEI. The CDR3 sequence is 11 residues long. With 7 bases removed from V and 3 bases from J, the gap between germline ends came to 6 bases.

This clonotype was seen only a few times. V gene TRBV12-3 or TRBV12-4 combines with J gene TRBJ2-3; 12 bases fit TRBD2. The length of the CDR3 is 17 residues. V dropped 5 bases and J dropped 6; count of bases not matched to a gene: 12. CDR3 sequence: CASSPTLLAGGPDTQYF. The CDR3, as DNA: TGTGCCAGCAGTCCCACCCTGCTAGCGGGGGGGCCCGATACGCAGTATTTT.

There are many counts of this clonotype. This chain uses TRBV11-2 with TRBJ1-2, with TRBD1 matching 8 bases. The CDR3 is 14 residues long. J was trimmed by 6 bases and V by 8 bases; bases with no gene match: 11. The V gene's germline CDR1 is SGHAT and CDR2 FQNNGV. The CDR3 protein is CASARGLEADGYTF. CDR3 nucleotides: TGTGCCAGCGCCAGGGGGCTCGAGGCCGATGGCTACACCTTC.

This clonotype was recorded a few times. The V and J genes are TRBV5-1 and TRBJ1-2, with D possibly matching TRBD1 (5 bases). V was trimmed by 4 bases and J by 5 bases, leaving 12 bases between them. CDR3 size: 13 residues. Germline lookup yields CDR1 SGHRS and CDR2 YFSETQ. As DNA, the CDR3 is TGCGCCAGCAGCGGGGGACCGAGATATGGCTACACCTTC. Protein sequence: CASSGGPRYGYTF.

This clonotype was seen a handful of times. The chain carries TRBV5-6 and TRBJ1-2, with a tentative D call TRBD1 (6 bases). V lost 3 bases, J lost 5 bases, and 17 bases lay in between. CDR3 size: 15 residues. Germline V lookup: CDR1 SGHDT, CDR2 YYEEEE. The CDR3 DNA sequence: TGTGCCAGCAGCTACCTCAGGGGAAAGGAATATGGCTACACCTTC. Translation gives CASSYLRGKEYGYTF. Variable domain in full (rest from reference TRBV5-6 and TRBJ1-2): DAGVTQSPTHLIKTRGQQVTLRCSPKSGHDTVSWYQQALGQGPQFIFQYYEEEERQRGNFPDRFSGHQFPNYSSELNVNALLLGDSALYLCASSYLRGKEYGYTFGSGTRLTVV.

The chain employs TRBV12-3 or TRBV12-4 and TRBJ2-6; 7 bases match TRBD1. The CDR3 is made up of 20 amino acids. The J segment lost 0 bases and the V segment lost 7 bases, leaving 18 bases of the junction unmatched. The CDR3 coding sequence is TGTGCCAGCACCTCACCGGGACAGCTCTTGGGTCGCTCTGGGGCCAACGTCCTGACTTTC. Its translation: CASTSPGQLLGRSGANVLTF.